This T cell receptor (beta chain) was recorded in a study of blood T cell repertoires in COVID-19. Looking at the study overall: The samples span acute and convalescent COVID-19 from the United States, Italy and Spain.

Germline V gene data show CDR1 as KGHSH and CDR2 as LQKENI. The CDR3 runs to 16 residues. Trimming stripped 2 bases from V and 7 bases from J, with 18 bases between. Data came from immunoSEQ multiplex PCR; TCRdb stores just in-frame clones and leaves some out. This sample has about 89,000 clones, with 80% to 95% found just once. The J gene is TRBJ1-5, the V gene TRBV18; tentatively, D is TRBD1 (6 bases). The source of this sequence is a human donor with active COVID-19. The donor label of this sample is uncertain. The sample taken for sequencing was peripheral blood. In nucleotides, the CDR3 is TGTGCCAGCTCACCAGCTGGGGGCGCAGGCCGGCAGCCCCAGCATTTT. Encoded protein: CASSPAGGAGRQPQHF.